This T cell receptor beta chain was retrieved from a study of cytomegalovirus exposure and HLA in healthy donors. Study-wide context: Most genotyped donors, 81% of more than 300, had Caucasian-associated genetic ancestry. Whole-study findings and limits: With later analysis, a missense DCLRE1C variant became linked to TCR beta V- and J-gene trimming. Among donors in an Asian-associated ancestry cluster, a later analysis reportedly found fewer N-insertions than the approximately 700-donor mean. Prior analysis indicated that the majority of TCR beta V segments exhibited productivity approximately 87% or approximately 30% of the time.

Per germline, CDR1 GTSNPN and CDR2 SVGIG (reference sequence). J gave up 1 base and V 2 bases, and 4 bases lay outside the gene matches. This CDR3 is built from 14 residues. In the PCR, 60 Vbeta and 13 Jbeta primers were used. The assay was immunoSEQ multiplex PCR, and TCRdb's table has in-frame clones only and misses some. Among about 110,000 clones listed, 75% to 80% were seen once. To note about this clone: Its cognate antigen is unknown.

J is TRBJ1-1 and V is TRBV30; 7 positions agree with TRBD1. Sequenced sample: PBMCs. This sequence originates from a woman in her thirties in good health and CMV-seronegative. The CDR3 DNA sequence: TGTGCCTGGAGTACTTGGACAGGGAACACTGAAGCTTTCTTT. Residues: CAWSTWTGNTEAFF.